One sample yielded the 19 T cell receptor beta chains listed below, sequenced in a study of blood T cell repertoires in COVID-19. Profiling relied on immunoSEQ multiplex PCR, and the TCRdb table lists in-frame clones only, not all of them. In the table there are 260,000 or so clones, under 90% of which are singletons. The sequencing input was PBMCs or T cells enriched from blood (not recorded which). The receptors derive from a man aged 18-30 years who had recovered from COVID-19.

This clone is a singleton in its sample. The chain carries TRBV6-5 and TRBJ1-1; D may be TRBD1 (6 bases). V lost 2 bases, J lost 2 bases, and 12 bases lay in between. The length of the CDR3 is 15 residues. Germline CDR1 is MNHEY and CDR2 is SVGAGI. For the CDR3, the DNA is TGTGCCAGCAGTTACGGACAGCCCTTAAACACTGAAGCTTTCTTT. Translation: CASSYGQPLNTEAFF.

The chain links TRBV7-9 to TRBJ1-5; 8 bases fit TRBD1. Germline CDR1 SEHNR, CDR2 FQNEAQ (reference sequence). This CDR3 contains 14 residues. V lost 3 bases and J lost 5; bases outside the gene matches: 3. CDR3 sequence: CASSFTGGDQPQHF. CDR3 DNA: TGTGCCAGCAGCTTTACAGGGGGAGATCAGCCCCAGCATTTT.

This chain uses TRBV28 with TRBJ2-7; a possible D gene is TRBD2 (6 bases). The CDR3 runs to 14 residues. V was pared by 4 bases and J by 4 bases, with 14 bases between. Germline V gene data show CDR1 as MDHEN and CDR2 as SYDVKM. CDR3 coding DNA: TGTGCCAGCAGTTACATCGGGAGTCGGTACGAGCAGTACTTC. This translates into CASSYIGSRYEQYF.

This clone was observed many times. The CDR3 DNA reads as TGCAGTGCTAGTTCGCTGGGACAGGACTACAATGAGCAGTTCTTC. Amino acid sequence: CSASSLGQDYNEQFF. The rearrangement uses TRBV20-1 and TRBJ2-1, with TRBD1 matching 8 bases. Germline V gene data show CDR1 as DFQATT and CDR2 as SNEGSKA (reference sequence). The CDR3 sequence is 15 residues long. J lost 3 bases, V lost 3 bases, and 7 bases had no gene match.

CDR3 nucleotides: TGTGCCAGCAGCATGCGGCATAGCAATCAGCCCCAGCATTTT. This gives the protein CASSMRHSNQPQHF. The chain joins TRBV2 to TRBJ1-5; D gene unclear. The germline gives CDR1 SNHLY, CDR2 FYNNEI. This CDR3 region has 14 residues. Trimming removed 6 bases from V and 0 bases from J, with 9 bases in between.

The V and J genes are TRBV27 and TRBJ2-6; 7 bases are shared with TRBD1. Per germline, CDR1 MNHEY and CDR2 SMNVEV (reference sequence). The trim removed 2 bases at V and 3 bases at J, leaving 7 bases unmatched. The CDR3 has 17 residues. CDR3 DNA sequence: TGTGCCAGCAGTTTAAAAGAGGGGGCGGGTGGGGCCAACGTCCTGACTTTC. Its translation is CASSLKEGAGGANVLTF.

The chain uses TRBV12-5 and TRBJ1-5; 7 bases are a match to TRBD1. With 9 bases clipped from V and 9 bases from J, the junction kept 8 bases outside the gene matches. Germline assignment: CDR1 LGHNT and CDR2 FRNRAP. The CDR3 is 12 residues long. The CDR3 DNA reads TGTGCTAGATGGGACAGCTCTATGCCCCAGCATTTT. Translating it yields CARWDSSMPQHF.

CDR3 in DNA: TGTGCCAGCAGCTCCCTCGGGGAAACCCCCTTGGGCTACACCTTC. Translated, it gives CASSSLGETPLGYTF. The chain employs TRBV5-6 and TRBJ1-2; D gene ambiguous. The CDR3 spans 15 residues. V was shortened by 3 bases and J by 8 bases, with 20 bases between the two germline ends. The germline gives CDR1 SGHDT, CDR2 YYEEEE.

CDR3: CASSPPNLASGANVLTF. The CDR3, as DNA: TGTGCCAGCTCACCACCAAATTTAGCCTCTGGGGCCAACGTCCTGACTTTC. This sequence joins TRBV18 and TRBJ2-6, with D uncertain. The germline V gene has CDR1 KGHSH and CDR2 LQKENI. The V and J ends lost 0 bases and 0 bases respectively, with 9 bases between them. The CDR3 covers 17 residues.

The chain employs TRBV6-2 or TRBV6-3 and TRBJ1-1; D is undetermined. Trimming stripped 3 bases from V and 8 bases from J, with 7 bases between. The CDR3 spans 11 residues. Germline V CDR1 and CDR2: MNHEY, SVGEGT. DNA for the CDR3: TGTGCCAGCAGTTATGGGCAAGAAGCTTTCTTT. Translation: CASSYGQEAFF.

This clone was seen only once. The chain combines TRBV27 with TRBJ2-7, with D unclear. The CDR3 covers 14 residues. V lost 4 bases and J 0 bases, leaving 10 bases between the germline ends. Germline lookup yields CDR1 MNHEY and CDR2 SMNVEV (reference sequence). CDR3 amino acids: CASSSPMSSYEQYF. Here the CDR3 DNA reads TGTGCCAGCAGTTCCCCAATGAGCTCCTACGAGCAGTACTTC.

The chain is built from TRBV10-3 and TRBJ1-1; D is undetermined. The V gene's germline CDR1 is ENHRY and CDR2 SYGVKD. The CDR3 runs to 15 residues. Trimming left V 0 bases short and J 10 bases short, with 18 bases between. The CDR3 DNA reads as TGTGCCATCAGTGAGTCCTACGTGCCGCCACCGGGAGCTTTCTTT. It is translated as CAISESYVPPPGAFF.

The chain carries TRBV15 and TRBJ2-3; TRBD2 matches at 14 bases. V gave up 4 bases and J gave up 4 bases; unmatched junction bases: 10. The CDR3 consists of 18 residues. The germline V gene encodes CDR1 LNHNV and CDR2 YYDKDF (reference sequence). CDR3 in DNA: TGTGCCACCAGCATTACCCACAGACTAGCGGGAGGGTCAGATACGCAGTATTTT. This gives the protein CATSITHRLAGGSDTQYF.

The chain links TRBV9 to TRBJ1-2; D not resolved. From germline, CDR1 is SGDLS and CDR2 YYNGEE. Trimming removed 0 bases from V and 2 bases from J, with 8 bases in between. There are 14 residues in the CDR3. CDR3 sequence reads: CASSVAPGNYGYTF. The CDR3 region has the DNA TGTGCCAGCAGCGTAGCTCCGGGGAACTATGGCTACACCTTC.

The gene calls are TRBV19 and TRBJ2-2; the D is unclear. Germline V gives CDR1 LNHDA, CDR2 SQIVND (reference sequence). The CDR3 extends over 14 amino acids. V lost 2 bases, J lost 4 bases, and 8 bases lay in between. The CDR3 DNA follows: TGTGCCAGTAGTATAAGGCAGGTCACCGGGGAGCTGTTTTTT. Translation: CASSIRQVTGELFF.

The table lists this clone with a few counts. This chain links TRBV23-1 with TRBJ1-6; D is ambiguous. TRBV23-1 is classed as an ORF, of uncertain function. The CDR3 totals 15 residues. Trimming took 10 bases from V and 5 from J, leaving 18 bases between them. In DNA, the CDR3 is TGCGCCAACTACTGTCGGGGTTCGAATAATTCACCCCTCCACTTT. Translated, it gives CANYCRGSNNSPLHF.

This clone was seen just once. The V and J genes are TRBV12-5 and TRBJ2-7, with D possibly being TRBD1 (5 bases). Trimming left V 4 bases short and J 0 bases short, with 7 bases between. The CDR3 contains 13 residues. CDR1 and CDR2 (germline): LGHNT, FRNRAP. CDR3 protein: CASGWTTSYEQYF. The CDR3 bases are TGTGCTAGTGGTTGGACAACCTCCTACGAGCAGTACTTC. The full variable domain, rest sourced from reference TRBV12-5 and TRBJ2-7, is DARVTQTPRHKVTEMGQEVTMRCQPILGHNTVFWYRQTMMQGLELLAYFRNRAPLDDSGMPKDRFSAEMPDATLATLKIQPSEPRDSAVYFCASGWTTSYEQYFGPGTRLTVT.

The chain combines TRBV5-4 with TRBJ1-2; D is unclear. The V gene lost 0 bases and the J gene lost 3 bases, with 6 bases spanning the gap. This CDR3 is built from 13 residues. Germline CDR1 is SGHNT and CDR2 is YYREEE (reference sequence). CDR3 nucleotide sequence: TGTGCCAGCAGCTTGGTGCGGGACTATGGCTACACCTTC. Protein sequence: CASSLVRDYGYTF.

The chain recombines TRBV11-2 with TRBJ2-5; D gene ambiguous. The length of the CDR3 is 16 residues. Per the germline V gene, CDR1 is SGHAT and CDR2 is FQNNGV. V lost 2 bases to trimming and J lost 2 bases, with 15 bases between them. CDR3 DNA sequence: TGTGCCAGCAGCTTAAACGGCGGCGGAACGCAAGAGACCCAGTACTTC. Encoded protein: CASSLNGGGTQETQYF.